This T cell receptor beta chain was sequenced in a study of cytomegalovirus exposure and HLA in healthy donors. Study conclusions and caveats: Reports indicate that TCR beta sequences accurately predicted the HLA-A and HLA-B alleles of most subjects.

Turning to this clone: Its antigen is unknown.

The CDR3 runs 14 residues. Germline assignment: CDR1 SGHDT and CDR2 YYEEEE. V was pared by 6 bases and J by 9 bases, with 7 bases of the junction left unmatched. 13 Jbeta primers and 60 Vbeta primers were used for the PCR. Libraries were prepared by immunoSEQ multiplex PCR; TCRdb keeps only in-frame clonotypes and omits some of them. The sample yields around 110,000 clones, roughly 68% seen once. The J gene is TRBJ1-6, the V gene TRBV5-6; 9 positions agree with TRBD1. This TCR came from a young man in good health and CMV-seropositive. Sample: PBMCs. The CDR3 is CASNRDRVGSPLHF. The DNA of the CDR3 is TGTGCCAGCAACCGGGACAGGGTTGGTTCACCCCTCCACTTT.